This T cell receptor (beta chain) is from a study of graft-versus-host responses after intestinal transplantation. The overall study: Recipients uniformly received anti-thymocyte globulin induction, followed by tacrolimus and steroids for around 3 years. Study-level results: With peak circulating GvH clone levels came an association with early post-transplant HvG declines. Within allografts, high graft-versus-host to host-versus-graft clonal ratios were seen among patients with graft-donor T cell macrochimerism. Recipient-marrow GvH clones were detected, some having first appeared in ileum or blood.

Remarks on this clone: What it recognizes is unknown.

Some clones are missing from TCRdb's copy, which holds only in-frame ones; the method was immunoSEQ multiplex PCR. The table shows fewer than 15,000 clones, with approximately 88% occurring only once. Per germline, CDR1 MNHNY and CDR2 SVGAGI (reference sequence). V shed 0 bases and J 1 base; nucleotides not matched to a gene: 0. This CDR3 spans 15 amino acids. The starting material was PBMCs, obtained about 300 days after intestinal transplant. The J gene is TRBJ1-1, the V gene TRBV6-6; TRBD1 matches 9 bases. The clonotype comes from a human patient who received an intestinal transplant, so some T cells may come from the graft donor. The CDR3 is CASSYSGQGNTEAFF. The CDR3 DNA is TGTGCCAGCAGTTACTCGGGACAGGGGAACACTGAAGCTTTCTTT.